One sample yielded the 9 T cell receptor beta chains listed below, sequenced in a study of T-cell reconstitution after alpha-beta-depleted transplantation in children. Unique molecular identifiers were incorporated into the prepared TCRbeta library. A single record per CDR3 protein comes from TCRdb applying MiXCR to the PCR reads. Among a few hundred thousand distinct CDR3 sequences listed, 18% were seen once. The starting material was PBMCs from the stem cell graft donor, obtained from the stem cell graft. The receptors were sampled from a human donor who donated a stem cell graft to a child with acute lymphoblastic leukemia.

In this sample, this clonotype turned up a few times. The chain has TRBV7-2 and TRBJ1-1; weak D call: TRBD1 (6 bases). Trimming removed 5 bases from V and 3 bases from J, with 16 bases in between. Germline assignment: CDR1 SGHTA and CDR2 FQGNSA. The CDR3 runs 15 residues. CDR3 in DNA: TGTGCCAGCAGCCCAGACCCAGGGGCGGACACTGAAGCTTTCTTT. Its translation: CASSPDPGADTEAFF.

The chain links TRBV9 to TRBJ2-2, with D perhaps matching TRBD2 (5 bases). The germline gives CDR1 SGDLS, CDR2 YYNGEE. The CDR3 consists of 13 residues. V was pared by 3 bases and J by 7 bases, with 10 bases between. For the CDR3, the DNA is TGTGCCAGCAGCGCGAGGGTAGGCGGGGAGCTGTTTTTT. It encodes CASSARVGGELFF.

Only a few counts were recorded for this clonotype. This chain connects TRBV2 to TRBJ2-5; D is ambiguous. V lost 1 base and J lost 0, with 15 bases in between. Germline lookup yields CDR1 SNHLY and CDR2 FYNNEI. This CDR3 has 17 amino acids. The chain's CDR3 is CASSEGVTMGDQETQYF. CDR3 nucleotide sequence: TGTGCCAGCAGTGAAGGGGTTACCATGGGCGACCAAGAGACCCAGTACTTC.

This clonotype was counted only a few times. The chain recombines TRBV12-3 or TRBV12-4 with TRBJ1-2, with D maybe TRBD1 (5 bases). The V and J ends lost 1 base and 8 bases respectively, with 14 bases between them. The CDR3 is 14 residues long. The CDR3 DNA sequence: TGTGCCAGCAGTTTAGGAGAAACAGGACAAGGCTACACCTTC. Protein sequence: CASSLGETGQGYTF.

In this sample, this clonotype turned up a few times. This chain links TRBV4-2 with TRBJ1-5; no clear D. Looked up from germline, CDR1 is LGHNA and CDR2 is YNFKEQ. CDR3 length: 14 amino acids. V lost 0 bases and J 7 bases, leaving 10 bases between the germline ends. Here the CDR3 DNA reads TGTGCCAGCAGCCAAGATTGGGGTGGGCAGCCCCAGCATTTT. This gives the protein CASSQDWGGQPQHF.

This clonotype was seen a few times. The CDR3 loop reads CASSPWGTDTEAFF. In nucleotides, the CDR3 is TGTGCCAGCAGCCCCTGGGGCACGGACACTGAAGCTTTCTTT. This chain links TRBV14 with TRBJ1-1, with a weak D call TRBD1 (5 bases). Trimming left V 4 bases short and J 3 bases short, with 12 bases between. Per germline, CDR1 SGHDN and CDR2 FVKESK. The CDR3 is made up of 14 amino acids. Filled out from reference TRBV14 and TRBJ1-1, the complete variable domain reads EAGVTQFPSHSVIEKGQTVTLRCDPISGHDNLYWYRRVMGKEIKFLLHFVKESKQDESGMPNNRFLAERTGGTYSTLKVQPAELEDSGVYFCASSPWGTDTEAFFGQGTRLTVV.

This clonotype was detected a few times. The V gene is TRBV18, the J gene TRBJ2-3; D call uncertain. The CDR3 consists of 12 residues. V was shortened by 2 bases and J by 6 bases, with 6 bases between the two germline ends. In germline, CDR1 is KGHSH, CDR2 LQKENI. The CDR3 nucleotides read TGTGCCAGCTCACCAAGTTCCGATACGCAGTATTTT. It is translated as CASSPSSDTQYF.

This clonotype was observed a handful of times. The chain carries TRBV20-1 and TRBJ2-7; D is perhaps TRBD1 (6 bases). Germline values: CDR1 DFQATT, CDR2 SNEGSKA (reference sequence). The CDR3 has 13 amino acids. The V end lost 4 bases, the J end lost 0 bases, and 10 bases lay between the germline ends. The CDR3 DNA sequence: TGCAGTGCTAACAGGGACGGCTCCTACGAGCAGTACTTC. Amino acids: CSANRDGSYEQYF.

The chain combines TRBV12-3 or TRBV12-4 with TRBJ1-5, with D possibly matching TRBD1 (5 bases). V dropped 6 bases and J dropped 2 bases, with 14 bases sitting between them. This CDR3 contains 15 residues. In nucleotides, the CDR3 is TGTGCCAGCAGGGGGGGGTTTGGGGGCAATCAGCCCCAGCATTTT. Translating it yields CASRGGFGGNQPQHF.